The sample holds a few counts of the clone carrying this T cell receptor (beta chain). Germline CDR1 reads ENHRY; CDR2 reads SYGVKD. This CDR3 is 16 amino acids long. The ends lost 0 bases at V and 3 bases at J; junction bases unmatched: 6. This entry belongs to a study of blood T cells in healthy people across ages. Using a J-beta primer mix together with a sample-barcoded 5' primer, a second PCR was run for about 6 to 12 cycles. MiXCR, applied by TCRdb to the 5' RACE reads, yields one record per CDR3 protein. The sample carries around 320,000 distinct CDR3 sequences, about 25% recorded once. The chain combines TRBV10-3 with TRBJ1-1; 8 bases are shared with TRBD1. The clonotype comes from a woman in her sixties or seventies in good health. The specimen was blood. The CDR3 sequence is CAISESSQGAYTEAFF. CDR3 in DNA: TGTGCCATCAGTGAGTCTTCGCAGGGGGCATACACTGAAGCTTTCTTT.